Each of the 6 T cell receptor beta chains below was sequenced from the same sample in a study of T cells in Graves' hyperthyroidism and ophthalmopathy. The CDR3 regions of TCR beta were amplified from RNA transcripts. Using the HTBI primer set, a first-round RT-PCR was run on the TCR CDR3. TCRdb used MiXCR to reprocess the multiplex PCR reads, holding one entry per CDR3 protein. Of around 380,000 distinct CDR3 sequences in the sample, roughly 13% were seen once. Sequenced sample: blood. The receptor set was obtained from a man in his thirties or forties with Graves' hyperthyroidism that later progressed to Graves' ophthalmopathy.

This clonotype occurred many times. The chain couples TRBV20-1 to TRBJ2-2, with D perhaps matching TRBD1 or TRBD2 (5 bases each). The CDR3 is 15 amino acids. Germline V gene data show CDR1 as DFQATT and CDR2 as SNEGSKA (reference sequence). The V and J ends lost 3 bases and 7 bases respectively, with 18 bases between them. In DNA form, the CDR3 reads TGCAGTGCTAGTTCCGGGGCCGGTCTGGGCGGGGAGCTGTTTTTT. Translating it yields CSASSGAGLGGELFF.

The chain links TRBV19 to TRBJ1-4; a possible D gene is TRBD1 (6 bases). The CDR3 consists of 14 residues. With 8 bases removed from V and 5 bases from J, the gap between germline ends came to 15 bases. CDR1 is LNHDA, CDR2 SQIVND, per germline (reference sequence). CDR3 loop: CASLRAGANEKLFF. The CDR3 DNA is TGTGCCAGTCTACGGGCAGGGGCAAATGAAAAACTGTTTTTT.

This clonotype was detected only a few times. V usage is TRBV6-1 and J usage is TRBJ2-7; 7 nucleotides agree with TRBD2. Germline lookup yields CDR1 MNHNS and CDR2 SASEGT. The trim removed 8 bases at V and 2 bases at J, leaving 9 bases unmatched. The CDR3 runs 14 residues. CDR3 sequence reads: CASLRLARPYEQYF. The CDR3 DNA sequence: TGTGCCAGCCTAAGACTAGCCCGGCCCTACGAGCAGTACTTC.

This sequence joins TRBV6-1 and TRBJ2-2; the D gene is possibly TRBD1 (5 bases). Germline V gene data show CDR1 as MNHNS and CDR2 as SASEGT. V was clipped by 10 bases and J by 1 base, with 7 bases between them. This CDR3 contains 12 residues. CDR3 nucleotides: TGTGCCACAGGACAGAACACCGGGGAGCTGTTTTTT. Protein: CATGQNTGELFF.

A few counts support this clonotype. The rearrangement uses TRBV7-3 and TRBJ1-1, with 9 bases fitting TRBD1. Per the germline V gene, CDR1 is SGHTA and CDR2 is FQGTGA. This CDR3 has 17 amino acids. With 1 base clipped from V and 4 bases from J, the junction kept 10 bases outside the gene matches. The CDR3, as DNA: TGTGCCAGCAGCTTAAGGCTAGCGGGGACAGGGACCACTGAAGCTTTCTTT. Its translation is CASSLRLAGTGTTEAFF.

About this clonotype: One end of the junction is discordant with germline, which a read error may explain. The CDR3 DNA reads as TGCAGCGTAGCCACACGGAACACTGAAGCTTCCTTT. Residues: CSVATRNTEASF. The chain has TRBV29-1 and TRBJ1-1; D remains unclear. This CDR3 spans 12 amino acids. The germline CDR1 and CDR2 sequences are SQVTM and ANQGSEA.